This TCR beta chain emerged from a study of CD8 T cells in ankylosing spondylitis. Overall study findings and caveats: Clones that were linked to disease were CD8+ and were relatively rare in peripheral blood.

This clonotype was counted at least ten times. Its antigen remains unidentified. TCRdb used MiXCR to reprocess the 5' RACE reads, holding one entry per CDR3 protein. The sample has 240,000 or so distinct CDR3 sequences; approximately 9% are singletons. V lost 4 bases and J 0 bases, leaving 8 bases between the germline ends. There are 14 residues in the CDR3. This clonotype originated in a male donor with ankylosing spondylitis or in good health (not recorded which). Source material: blood, either unsorted or a sorted T cell fraction (not recorded which). This chain joins TRBV12-3 or TRBV12-4 and TRBJ2-3; D gene uncertain. CDR3 in amino acids: CASSYTTSTDTQYF. In DNA form, the CDR3 reads TGTGCCAGCAGTTATACTACTAGCACAGATACGCAGTATTTT.